Listed below are T cell receptor beta chains from one sample, sequenced in a study of cytomegalovirus exposure and HLA in healthy donors. Sequencing was performed with immunoSEQ multiplex PCR; in TCRdb, only in-frame clones are kept and a portion is missing. This sample yields some 150,000 clones, of which approximately 84% are seen a single time; 1.9% belongs to the top ten. The sample comprised PBMCs. Source of these receptors: a woman between 35 and 50 years old in good health and CMV-seronegative. The CDR3 runs from the conserved cysteine through the conserved F or W. The D gene is left open where the match is weak. Clone size is not always given. Where it is, it says once, few, many or a class for expanded clones.

j_gene,v_gene,abundance,d_gene,CDR3nt,CDR3aa
TRBJ1-3,TRBV18,NA,NA,TGTGCCAGCTCAGGGATGGACAGCAACTCTGGAAACACCATATATTTT,CASSGMDSNSGNTIYF
TRBJ2-3,TRBV5-1,NA,NA,TGCGCCAGCAGCTCAACTAGCACAGATACGCAGTATTTT,CASSSTSTDTQYF
TRBJ2-1,TRBV11-2,NA,NA,TGTGCCAGCAACCGAGATACAGGGACCTACAATGAGCAGTTCTTC,CASNRDTGTYNEQFF
TRBJ1-1,TRBV5-1,NA,NA,TGCGCCAGCAGCTTGGTATATTTGCAGGGACTAATGAACACTGAAGCTTTCTTT,CASSLVYLQGLMNTEAFF
TRBJ2-6,TRBV18,NA,NA,TGTGCCAGCTCACTACAGGGTAGCATATCTGGGGCCAACGTCCTGACTTTC,CASSLQGSISGANVLTF
TRBJ2-4,TRBV4-1,NA,TRBD2,TGCGCCAGCAGCCAAGGACCTTGGGCTAGCGGGAGGGCCGCTGCCAAAAACATTCAGTACTTC,CASSQGPWASGRAAAKNIQYF
TRBJ1-5,TRBV30,NA,TRBD1,TGTGCCTGGAGAGGGACACAGGGGACGAGCAATCAGCCCCAGCATTTT,CAWRGTQGTSNQPQHF
TRBJ1-1,TRBV6-5,NA,NA,TGTGCCAGCAGTTACGAGGGGGGGGAAGCTTTCTTT,CASSYEGGEAFF
TRBJ2-7,TRBV13,NA,NA,TGTGCCAGCAGCTTAGTCGGGAGTACGGGTGAGCAGTACTTC,CASSLVGSTGEQYF
TRBJ1-4,TRBV2,NA,NA,TGTGCCAGCAGTCGGGACTCTCGGAGGGAAAAACTGTTTTTT,CASSRDSRREKLFF
TRBJ1-4,TRBV27,NA,NA,TGTGCCAGCAGTTATGGTCCCGGGGTTGGAAAACTGTTTTTT,CASSYGPGVGKLFF
TRBJ2-5,TRBV4-2,once,NA,TGTGCCAGCAGCCAAGGATCCAGGGGCGCAGAGACCCAGTACTTC,CASSQGSRGAETQYF
TRBJ1-2,TRBV7-2,NA,TRBD1,TGTGCCAGCAGCTTGCAGGGGGCTGACTATGGCTACACCTTC,CASSLQGADYGYTF
TRBJ2-5,TRBV4-3,NA,TRBD1,TGCGCCAGCAGCCGAGCAGTGGGACAGGCACAAGAGACCCAGTACTTC,CASSRAVGQAQETQYF
TRBJ2-1,TRBV2,NA,NA,TGTGCCAGCATTTTCTCAAGCGGGCGAGGTGAGCAGTTCTTC,CASIFSSGRGEQFF
TRBJ2-3,TRBV9,NA,TRBD2,TGTGCCAGCAGGAGCGGGAGTTACGCAGATACGCAGTATTTT,CASRSGSYADTQYF
TRBJ1-4,TRBV7-9,NA,TRBD1,TGTGCCAGCAGCTTTCGGACAGGGGGCTCTTCGGGGACTGAAAAACTGTTTTTT,CASSFRTGGSSGTEKLFF
TRBJ2-1,TRBV7-9,NA,TRBD2,TGTGCCAGCAGCCCAAGCGGGAGAGTGATCAATGAGCAGTTCTTC,CASSPSGRVINEQFF
TRBJ2-6,TRBV6-5,NA,TRBD1,TGTGCCAGCAGTTACGACAGGGTGTCTGGGGCCAACGTCCTGACTTTC,CASSYDRVSGANVLTF
TRBJ1-1,TRBV28,NA,NA,TGTGCCAGCAGTTTTGGTGGGGGCCTTTACGAAGCTTTCTTT,CASSFGGGLYEAFF
TRBJ2-1,TRBV5-1,once,TRBD2,TGCGCCAGCAGCTTGAGTCCAGCGGGAGGTTCCTTCTCCTACAATGAGCAGTTCTTC,CASSLSPAGGSFSYNEQFF
TRBJ2-5,TRBV7-9,NA,TRBD2,TGTGCCAGCAGCACGTTAGCGGGAGCAGAGACCCAGTACTTC,CASSTLAGAETQYF
TRBJ2-3,TRBV7-2,NA,NA,TGTGCCAGCAGCTTAGATAGTAGTTACTATACGCAGTATTTT,CASSLDSSYYTQYF
TRBJ2-7,TRBV2,NA,NA,TGTGCCAGCACCCAAGACAGTACGTATTACGAGCAGTACTTC,CASTQDSTYYEQYF
TRBJ1-1,TRBV28,NA,NA,TGTGCCAGCCATCCGCGAGGTTATGAAGCTTTCTTT,CASHPRGYEAFF
TRBJ2-7,TRBV5-1,NA,NA,TGCGCCAGCAGCCGAGGGGAGGCAAGTTACGAGCAGTACTTC,CASSRGEASYEQYF
TRBJ2-5,TRBV27,NA,TRBD1,TGTGCCAGCAGTCCCGGACAGGGACAAGAGACCCAGTACTTC,CASSPGQGQETQYF
TRBJ2-2,TRBV5-1,NA,TRBD2,TGCGCCAGCAGCTTGCAGCGGGGACGGGGCACCGGGGAGCTGTTTTTT,CASSLQRGRGTGELFF
TRBJ2-5,TRBV27,NA,NA,TGTGCCAGCAGTCCCCAAAAAGAGACCCAGTACTTC,CASSPQKETQYF
TRBJ2-3,TRBV2,NA,TRBD2,TGTGCCAGCAGCCTAAGCGGGAGGTCAGATACGCAGTATTTT,CASSLSGRSDTQYF
TRBJ2-7,TRBV7-2,NA,TRBD2,TGTGCCAGCAGCTTTAGGGCTAGCGGGGTGGGGGGCTCCTACGAGCAGTACTTC,CASSFRASGVGGSYEQYF
TRBJ1-3,TRBV5-1,NA,NA,TGCGCCAGCAGCCGAGGACAGCCAGCTGGAAACACCATATATTTT,CASSRGQPAGNTIYF
TRBJ2-7,TRBV28,NA,NA,TGTGCCAGCAGTTTGGGACAATTCATACCCTACGAGCAGTACTTC,CASSLGQFIPYEQYF
TRBJ2-2,TRBV10-3,NA,TRBD2,TGTGCCGCGGGGGGGGGCACCGGGGAGCTGTTTTTT,CAAGGGTGELFF
TRBJ2-7,TRBV7-9,NA,NA,TGTGCCAGCAGCCCTCGGGGAGACCCCGCTCACGACGAGCAGTACTTC,CASSPRGDPAHDEQYF
TRBJ1-1,TRBV28,NA,NA,TGTGCCAGCAGTTTATCCCCCCCGAGGACTGAAGCTTTCTTT,CASSLSPPRTEAFF
TRBJ1-1,TRBV4-3,NA,NA,TGCGCCAGCAGCCAAGATCGACAGGACACTGAAGCTTTCTTT,CASSQDRQDTEAFF
TRBJ2-7,TRBV28,NA,TRBD1,TGTGCCAGCAGTAGCTTTGGACAGGGATCGAAGGAGCAGTACTTC,CASSSFGQGSKEQYF
TRBJ1-2,TRBV29-1,NA,TRBD1,TGCAGCGTTGAAACAGGGGACACCTTC,CSVETGDTF
TRBJ1-2,TRBV27,NA,NA,TGTGCCAGCAGTTTAGTTTTGGGGGGACCGAGCGGCTACACCTTC,CASSLVLGGPSGYTF
TRBJ2-3,TRBV5-1,NA,TRBD1,TGCGCCAGCAGCTTGGAAGGACAGGGGGCGGGAGATACGCAGTATTTT,CASSLEGQGAGDTQYF
TRBJ2-1,TRBV11-2,once,NA,TGTGCCAGCAGCTTGTGGCATGAGCAGTTCTTC,CASSLWHEQFF
TRBJ2-7,TRBV19,NA,TRBD1,TGTGCCAGTAGTATTCGGGACAGGGGGCCATACGAGCAGTACTTC,CASSIRDRGPYEQYF